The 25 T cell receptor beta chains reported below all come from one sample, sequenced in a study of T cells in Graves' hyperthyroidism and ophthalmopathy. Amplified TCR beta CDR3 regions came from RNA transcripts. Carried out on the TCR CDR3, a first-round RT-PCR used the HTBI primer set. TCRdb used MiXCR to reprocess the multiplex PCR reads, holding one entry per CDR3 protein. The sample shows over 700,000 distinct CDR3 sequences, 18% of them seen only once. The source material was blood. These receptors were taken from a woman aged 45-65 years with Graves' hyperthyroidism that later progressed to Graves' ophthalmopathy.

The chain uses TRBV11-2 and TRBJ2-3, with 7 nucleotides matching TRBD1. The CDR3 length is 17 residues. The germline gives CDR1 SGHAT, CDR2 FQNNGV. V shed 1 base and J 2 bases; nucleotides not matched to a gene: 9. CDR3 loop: CASSLGGGLSSTDTQYF. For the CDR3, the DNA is TGTGCCAGCAGCTTAGGAGGGGGCCTTTCTTCCACAGATACGCAGTATTTT.

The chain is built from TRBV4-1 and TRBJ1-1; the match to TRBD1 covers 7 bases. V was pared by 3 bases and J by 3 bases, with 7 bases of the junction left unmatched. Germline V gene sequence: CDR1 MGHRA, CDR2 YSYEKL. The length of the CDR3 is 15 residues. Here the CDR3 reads CASSQQQGLHTEAFF. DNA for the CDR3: TGCGCCAGCAGCCAGCAACAGGGGTTGCACACTGAAGCTTTCTTT.

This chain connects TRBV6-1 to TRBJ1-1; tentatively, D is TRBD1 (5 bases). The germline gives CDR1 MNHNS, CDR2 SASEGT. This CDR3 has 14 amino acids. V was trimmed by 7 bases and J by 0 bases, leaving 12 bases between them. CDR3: CASMGGRMNTEAFF. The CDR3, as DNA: TGTGCCAGCATGGGGGGGAGAATGAACACTGAAGCTTTCTTT.

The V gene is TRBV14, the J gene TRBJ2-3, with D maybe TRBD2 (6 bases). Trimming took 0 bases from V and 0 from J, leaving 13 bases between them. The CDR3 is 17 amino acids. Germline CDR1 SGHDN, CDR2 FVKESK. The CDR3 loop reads CASSQDLAGSSTDTQYF. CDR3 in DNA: TGTGCCAGCAGCCAAGATTTGGCGGGATCTAGCACAGATACGCAGTATTTT.

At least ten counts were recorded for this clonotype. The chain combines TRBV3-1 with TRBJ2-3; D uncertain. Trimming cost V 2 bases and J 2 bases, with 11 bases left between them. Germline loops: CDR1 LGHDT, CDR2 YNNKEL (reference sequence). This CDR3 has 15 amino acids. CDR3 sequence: CASSQYVGITDTQYF. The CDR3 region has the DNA TGTGCCAGCAGCCAATATGTGGGGATCACAGATACGCAGTATTTT.

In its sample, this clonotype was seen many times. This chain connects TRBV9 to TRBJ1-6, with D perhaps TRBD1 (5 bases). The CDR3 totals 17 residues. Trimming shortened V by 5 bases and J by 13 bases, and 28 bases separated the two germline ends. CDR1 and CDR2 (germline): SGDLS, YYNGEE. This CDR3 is CASSTGASEIFLGPLHF. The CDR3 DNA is TGTGCCAGCAGTACCGGGGCTTCCGAAATCTTTTTGGGGCCCCTCCACTTT.

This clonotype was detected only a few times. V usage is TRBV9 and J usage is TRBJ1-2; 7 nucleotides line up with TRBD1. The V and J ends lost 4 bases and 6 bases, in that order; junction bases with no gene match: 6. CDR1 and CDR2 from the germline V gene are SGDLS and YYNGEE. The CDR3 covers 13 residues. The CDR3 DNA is TGTGCCAGCAGCTCACAGGGGAAGGATGGCTACACCTTC. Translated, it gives CASSSQGKDGYTF. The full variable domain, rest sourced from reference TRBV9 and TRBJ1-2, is DSGVTQTPKHLITATGQRVTLRCSPRSGDLSVYWYQQSLDQGLQFLIQYYNGEERAKGNILERFSAQQFPDLHSELNLSSLELGDSALYFCASSSQGKDGYTFGSGTRLTVV.

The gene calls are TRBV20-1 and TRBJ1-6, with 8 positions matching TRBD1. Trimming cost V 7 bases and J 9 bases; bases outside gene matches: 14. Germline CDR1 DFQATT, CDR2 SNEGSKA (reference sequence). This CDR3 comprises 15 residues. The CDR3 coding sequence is TGCAGTGTCCCGGTCCGGGACAGGACTTTTTCACCCCTCCACTTT. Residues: CSVPVRDRTFSPLHF.

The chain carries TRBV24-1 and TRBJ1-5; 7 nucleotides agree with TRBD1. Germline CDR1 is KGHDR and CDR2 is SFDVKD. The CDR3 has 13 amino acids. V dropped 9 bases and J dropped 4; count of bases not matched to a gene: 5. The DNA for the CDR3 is TGTGCCACCTCGACAGGGTCTAATCAGCCCCAGCATTTT. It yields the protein CATSTGSNQPQHF.

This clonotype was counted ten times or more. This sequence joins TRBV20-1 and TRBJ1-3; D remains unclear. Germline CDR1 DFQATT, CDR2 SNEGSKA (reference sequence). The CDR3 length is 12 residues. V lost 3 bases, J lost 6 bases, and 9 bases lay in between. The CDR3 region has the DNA TGCAGTGCTAGGGACGTTCAAAACACCATATATTTT. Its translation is CSARDVQNTIYF.

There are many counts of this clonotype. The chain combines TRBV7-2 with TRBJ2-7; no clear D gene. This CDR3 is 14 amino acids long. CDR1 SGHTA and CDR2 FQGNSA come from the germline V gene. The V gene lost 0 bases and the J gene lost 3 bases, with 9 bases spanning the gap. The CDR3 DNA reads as TGTGCCAGCAGCTTAGCAGCCATTTACTACGAGCAGTACTTC. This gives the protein CASSLAAIYYEQYF.

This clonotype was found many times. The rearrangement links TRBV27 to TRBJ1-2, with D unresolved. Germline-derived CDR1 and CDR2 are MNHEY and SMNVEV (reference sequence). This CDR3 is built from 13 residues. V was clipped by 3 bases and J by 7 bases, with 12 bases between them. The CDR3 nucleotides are TGTGCCAGCAGTTTTACCGAGTCGGGTGGCTACACCTTC. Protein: CASSFTESGGYTF.

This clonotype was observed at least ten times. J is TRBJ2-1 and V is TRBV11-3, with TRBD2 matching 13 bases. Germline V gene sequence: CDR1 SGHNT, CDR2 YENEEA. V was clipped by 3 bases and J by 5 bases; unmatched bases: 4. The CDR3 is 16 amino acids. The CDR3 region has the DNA TGTGCCAGCAGCTTGGGACTAGCGGGGATAGACAATGAGCAGTTCTTC. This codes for CASSLGLAGIDNEQFF.

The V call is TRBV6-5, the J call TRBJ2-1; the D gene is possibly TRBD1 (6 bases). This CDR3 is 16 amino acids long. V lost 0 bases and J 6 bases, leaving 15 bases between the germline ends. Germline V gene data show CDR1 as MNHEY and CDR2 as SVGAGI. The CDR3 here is CASSYSQSQGANEQFF. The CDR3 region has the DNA TGTGCCAGCAGTTACTCTCAATCACAGGGAGCCAATGAGCAGTTCTTC.

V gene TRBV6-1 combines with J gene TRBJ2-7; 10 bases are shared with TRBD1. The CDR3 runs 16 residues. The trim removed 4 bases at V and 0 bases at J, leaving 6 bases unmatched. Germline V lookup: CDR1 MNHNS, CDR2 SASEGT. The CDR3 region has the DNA TGTGCCAGCAGTGGCCCGGGACAGGGGAGCTCCTACGAGCAGTACTTC. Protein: CASSGPGQGSSYEQYF.

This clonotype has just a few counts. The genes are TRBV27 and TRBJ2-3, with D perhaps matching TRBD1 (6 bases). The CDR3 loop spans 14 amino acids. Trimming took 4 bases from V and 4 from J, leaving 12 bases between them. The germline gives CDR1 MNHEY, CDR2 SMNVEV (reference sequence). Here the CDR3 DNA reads TGTGCCAGCAGTTGGGGCAGGGGCGCAGATACGCAGTATTTT. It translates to CASSWGRGADTQYF.

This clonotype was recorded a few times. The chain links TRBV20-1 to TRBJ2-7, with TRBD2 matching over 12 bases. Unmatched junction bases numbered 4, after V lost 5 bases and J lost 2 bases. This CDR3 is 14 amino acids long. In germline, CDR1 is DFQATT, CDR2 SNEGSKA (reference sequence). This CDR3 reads CSASTSGGPYEQYF. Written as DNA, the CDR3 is TGCAGTGCTTCGACTAGCGGGGGTCCCTACGAGCAGTACTTC.

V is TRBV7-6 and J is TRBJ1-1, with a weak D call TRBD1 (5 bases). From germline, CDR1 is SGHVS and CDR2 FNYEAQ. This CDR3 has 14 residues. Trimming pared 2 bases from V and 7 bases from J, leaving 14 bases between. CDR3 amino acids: CASSLLGNTGEAFF. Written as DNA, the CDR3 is TGTGCCAGCAGCTTACTGGGGAATACAGGTGAAGCTTTCTTT.

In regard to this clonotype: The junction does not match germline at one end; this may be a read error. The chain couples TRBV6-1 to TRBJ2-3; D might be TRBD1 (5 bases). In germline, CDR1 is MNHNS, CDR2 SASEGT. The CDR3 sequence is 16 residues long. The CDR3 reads CASSEASWQGTDTQCF. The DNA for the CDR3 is TGTGCCAGCAGTGAAGCAAGCTGGCAGGGCACAGATACGCAGTGTTTT.

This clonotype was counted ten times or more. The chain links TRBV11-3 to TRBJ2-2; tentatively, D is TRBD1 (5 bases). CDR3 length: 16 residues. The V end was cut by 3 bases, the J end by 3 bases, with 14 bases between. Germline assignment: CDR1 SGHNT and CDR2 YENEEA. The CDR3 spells CASSFRSGRYTGELFF. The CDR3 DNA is TGTGCCAGCAGCTTCCGTTCAGGGCGATACACCGGGGAGCTGTTTTTT.

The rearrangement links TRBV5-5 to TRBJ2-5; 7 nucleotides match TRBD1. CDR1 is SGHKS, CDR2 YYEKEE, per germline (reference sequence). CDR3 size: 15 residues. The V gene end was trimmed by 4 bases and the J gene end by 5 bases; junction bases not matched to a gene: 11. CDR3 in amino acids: CASSRSGGSAETQYF. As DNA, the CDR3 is TGTGCCAGCAGCCGGTCAGGGGGTAGCGCGGAGACCCAGTACTTC.

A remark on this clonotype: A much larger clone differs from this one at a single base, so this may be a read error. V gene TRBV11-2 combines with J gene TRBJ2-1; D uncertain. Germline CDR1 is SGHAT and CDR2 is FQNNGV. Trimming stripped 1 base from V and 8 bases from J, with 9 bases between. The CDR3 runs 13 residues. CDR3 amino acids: CASSLARAHEQFF. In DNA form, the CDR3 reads TGTGCCAGCAGCTTAGCCCGAGCTCATGAGCAGTTCTTC.

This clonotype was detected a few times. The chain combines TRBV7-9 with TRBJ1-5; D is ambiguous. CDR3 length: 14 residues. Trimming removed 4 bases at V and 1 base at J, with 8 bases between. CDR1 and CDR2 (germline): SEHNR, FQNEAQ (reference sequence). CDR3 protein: CASSSGPSNQPQHF. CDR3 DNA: TGTGCCAGCAGCTCAGGTCCGAGCAATCAGCCCCAGCATTTT.

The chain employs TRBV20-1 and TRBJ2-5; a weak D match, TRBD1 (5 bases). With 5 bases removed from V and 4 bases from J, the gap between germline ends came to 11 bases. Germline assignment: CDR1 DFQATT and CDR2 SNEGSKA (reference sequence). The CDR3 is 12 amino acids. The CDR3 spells CSAEEGVETQYF. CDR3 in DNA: TGCAGTGCTGAGGAAGGGGTAGAGACCCAGTACTTC.

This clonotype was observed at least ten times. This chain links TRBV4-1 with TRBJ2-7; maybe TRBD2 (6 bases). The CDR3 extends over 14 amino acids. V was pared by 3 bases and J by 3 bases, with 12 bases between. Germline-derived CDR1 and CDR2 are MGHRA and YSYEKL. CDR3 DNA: TGCGCCAGCAGCCAGCCGACTAGATACTACGAGCAGTACTTC. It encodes CASSQPTRYYEQYF.